The 16 T cell receptor beta chains below come from one sample, sequenced in a study of T cells in Graves' hyperthyroidism and ophthalmopathy. TCR beta CDR3 sequences were amplified from RNA transcripts. With the HTBI primer set, the TCR CDR3 went through a first round of RT-PCR. TCRdb itself ran the multiplex PCR reads through MiXCR, one entry per CDR3 protein. This sample carries 400,000 or so distinct CDR3 sequences, roughly 13% of them seen once, and the ten largest clones take under 30%. Sample: blood. These receptors all stem from a man between 45 and 60 years old with Graves' ophthalmopathy.

This clonotype was recorded at least ten times. The rearrangement joins TRBV5-1 to TRBJ2-1, with TRBD2 matching over 16 bases. CDR3 length: 16 residues. V shed 4 bases, J shed 9 bases, and the junction held 7 bases outside the gene matches. Germline values: CDR1 SGHRS, CDR2 YFSETQ. The CDR3 protein is CASSRGLAGGVGEQFF. CDR3 bases: TGCGCCAGCAGCCGGGGACTAGCGGGAGGGGTAGGTGAGCAGTTCTTC.

This clonotype came up many times. The chain joins TRBV2 to TRBJ1-2, with unresolved D. Germline V gene data show CDR1 as SNHLY and CDR2 as FYNNEI. The CDR3 has 12 residues. Trimming shortened V by 6 bases and J by 1 base, and 6 bases separated the two germline ends. This CDR3 reads CASRDDNYGYTF. The CDR3 DNA follows: TGTGCCAGCAGGGACGATAACTATGGCTACACCTTC.

Only a few counts were recorded for this clonotype. This sequence joins TRBV27 and TRBJ2-6; D call uncertain. The CDR3 length is 15 residues. V was clipped by 6 bases and J by 5 bases, with 14 bases between them. Germline assignment: CDR1 MNHEY and CDR2 SMNVEV (reference sequence). This CDR3 is CASSPEALRANVLTF. CDR3 DNA sequence: TGTGCCAGCAGCCCTGAGGCCCTTCGGGCCAACGTCCTGACTTTC.

This clonotype was seen ten or more times. This chain connects TRBV6-1 to TRBJ1-6; no clear D. The CDR3 loop spans 15 amino acids. V was pared by 1 base and J by 7 bases, with 11 bases between. Looked up from germline, CDR1 is MNHNS and CDR2 is SASEGT. The CDR3 protein is CASSEVRQTNSPLHF. The CDR3 DNA is TGTGCCAGCAGTGAAGTAAGGCAGACCAATTCACCCCTCCACTTT.

Ten or more counts support this clonotype. CDR3 DNA sequence: TGCAGCGGGCGTTTAGGGGAGACCCAGTACTTC. It specifies CSGRLGETQYF. The V call is TRBV29-1, the J call TRBJ2-5; D not certain. V was clipped by 7 bases and J by 5 bases, with 11 bases between them. Germline V gene sequence: CDR1 SQVTM, CDR2 ANQGSEA. This CDR3 has 11 amino acids.

This clonotype came up a few times. The DNA of the CDR3 is TGTGCCAGCAGTTATGGACCTTATTCCTATGAGCAGTTCTTC. Translated: CASSYGPYSYEQFF. The chain couples TRBV6-5 to TRBJ2-1; D gene unclear. Deletions cut 3 bases from V and 8 bases from J, with 14 bases between. Germline V gene data show CDR1 as MNHEY and CDR2 as SVGAGI. This CDR3 spans 14 amino acids.

This chain connects TRBV28 to TRBJ2-2; D remains ambiguous. CDR1 and CDR2 from the germline V gene are MDHEN and SYDVKM. V was cut by 8 bases and J by 4 bases, with 14 bases left in between. The CDR3 is made up of 14 amino acids. The CDR3 bases are TGTGCCAGCGTGAGAGTCCGGGTCACCGGGGAGCTGTTTTTT. As protein: CASVRVRVTGELFF.

A few counts support this clonotype. The chain combines TRBV7-2 with TRBJ2-3; D is ambiguous. V was shortened by 1 base and J by 2 bases, with 13 bases between the two germline ends. In germline, CDR1 is SGHTA, CDR2 FQGNSA. This CDR3 is 16 amino acids long. The CDR3 bases are TGTGCCAGCAGCTTAGTTTCAAACAGCGTCACAGATACGCAGTATTTT. Translating gives CASSLVSNSVTDTQYF.

This clonotype was detected ten times or more. The chain has TRBV12-3 or TRBV12-4 and TRBJ1-4, with unresolved D. With 3 bases removed from V and 6 bases from J, the gap between germline ends came to 14 bases. The CDR3 extends over 15 amino acids. This chain's CDR3 is CASSFGGRRYEKLFF. The CDR3 nucleotides are TGTGCCAGCAGTTTTGGCGGGAGGAGGTATGAAAAACTGTTTTTT.

This clonotype was seen at least ten times. V is TRBV20-1 and J is TRBJ2-1; the match to TRBD2 covers 8 bases. The CDR3 consists of 14 residues. The germline V gene encodes CDR1 DFQATT and CDR2 SNEGSKA (reference sequence). The V gene end was trimmed by 6 bases and the J gene end by 5 bases; junction bases not matched to a gene: 9. The CDR3 coding sequence is TGCAGTGCATACTCGGTACTAGCGGACAATGAGCAGTTCTTC. Protein sequence: CSAYSVLADNEQFF.

The chain carries TRBV30 and TRBJ2-2; D ambiguous. The CDR3 covers 13 residues. CDR1 and CDR2 from the germline V gene are GTSNPN and SVGIG (reference sequence). The V and J ends lost 3 bases and 8 bases respectively, with 13 bases between them. In nucleotides, the CDR3 is TGTGCCTGGAGATGGCAGGCTGCGGGGGAGCTGTTTTTT. Translation gives CAWRWQAAGELFF.

This clonotype was detected ten times or more. The V gene is TRBV5-1, the J gene TRBJ2-7; 9 nucleotides line up with TRBD2. This CDR3 has 14 residues. Germline CDR1 reads SGHRS; CDR2 reads YFSETQ. After removal of 7 bases from V and 0 bases from J, the junction contained 5 bases not matched to a gene. CDR3 nucleotide sequence: TGCGCCAGCCGATTTAGCGGGAGCTCCTACGAGCAGTACTTC. It codes for CASRFSGSSYEQYF.

This clonotype was seen ten or more times. The V gene is TRBV11-2, the J gene TRBJ2-1, with 13 positions matching TRBD2. The CDR3 spans 16 residues. The V and J ends lost 5 bases and 5 bases, in that order; junction bases with no gene match: 6. Germline assignment: CDR1 SGHAT and CDR2 FQNNGV. The CDR3 reads CASSPGTSGVNNEQFF. The CDR3 region has the DNA TGTGCCAGCAGCCCAGGGACTAGCGGGGTTAACAATGAGCAGTTCTTC.

DNA for the CDR3: TGCAGTGCTAGACGTGGGGGCTCCTACGAGCAGTACTTC. Translated, it gives CSARRGGSYEQYF. The V gene is TRBV20-1, the J gene TRBJ2-7, with D possibly being TRBD1 or TRBD2 (5 bases each). This CDR3 has 13 residues. CDR1 and CDR2 from the germline V gene are DFQATT and SNEGSKA (reference sequence). The ends were cut back, 2 bases at V and 0 bases at J, with 8 bases in the middle.

This clonotype was detected many times. V gene TRBV15 combines with J gene TRBJ1-1; D might be TRBD1 (6 bases). The CDR3 loop spans 13 amino acids. Germline V gives CDR1 LNHNV, CDR2 YYDKDF (reference sequence). Trimming cost V 2 bases and J 3 bases, with 7 bases left between them. In nucleotides, the CDR3 is TGTGCCACCAGCAGAAGGACAGACACTGAAGCTTTCTTT. Translated, it gives CATSRRTDTEAFF.

Ten or more counts support this clonotype. The CDR3 loop reads CASSQDSLAGVIDTQYF. The DNA for the CDR3 is TGTGCCAGCAGCCAAGATTCACTAGCGGGAGTCATAGATACGCAGTATTTT. The chain is built from TRBV4-2 and TRBJ2-3; 11 bases agree with TRBD2. Germline V gene data show CDR1 as LGHNA and CDR2 as YNFKEQ. The V segment lost 0 bases and the J segment 5 bases; nucleotides outside the gene matches: 7. The CDR3 totals 17 residues.